This T cell receptor (beta chain) was retrieved from a study of blood T cell repertoires in COVID-19. Method: immunoSEQ multiplex PCR; TCRdb's copy keeps in-frame clones and lacks some. The sample consists of about 200,000 clones, roughly 90% of them appearing once. The CDR3 consists of 16 residues. Trimming removed 7 bases from V and 0 bases from J, with 15 bases in between. From germline, CDR1 is KGHDR and CDR2 SFDVKD. Residents of 24 US areas, aged roughly 18 to 89 years, made up the participants. The sequence came from a woman aged 25-40 years who had recovered from COVID-19. The sequencing input was PBMCs or T cells enriched from blood (not recorded which). The rearrangement links TRBV24-1 to TRBJ2-1; possible D gene TRBD2, 6 bases. The CDR3 reads CATSPKRASSYNEQFF. DNA for the CDR3: TGTGCCACCAGCCCCAAGCGGGCCAGCTCCTACAATGAGCAGTTCTTC.